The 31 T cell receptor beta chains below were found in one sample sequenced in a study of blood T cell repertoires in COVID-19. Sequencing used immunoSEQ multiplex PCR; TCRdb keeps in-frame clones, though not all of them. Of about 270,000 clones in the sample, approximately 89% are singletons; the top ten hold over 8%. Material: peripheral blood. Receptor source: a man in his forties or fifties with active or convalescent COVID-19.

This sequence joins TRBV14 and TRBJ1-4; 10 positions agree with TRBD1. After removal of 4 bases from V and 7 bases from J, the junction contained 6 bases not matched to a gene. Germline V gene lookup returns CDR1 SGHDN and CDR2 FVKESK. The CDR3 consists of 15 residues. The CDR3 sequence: CASSPRTGGSEKLFF. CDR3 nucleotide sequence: TGTGCCAGCAGCCCGAGGACAGGGGGGAGTGAAAAACTGTTTTTT.

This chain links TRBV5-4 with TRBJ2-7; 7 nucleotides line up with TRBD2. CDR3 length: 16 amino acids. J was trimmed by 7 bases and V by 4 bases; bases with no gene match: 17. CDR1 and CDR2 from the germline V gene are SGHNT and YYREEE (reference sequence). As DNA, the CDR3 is TGTGCCAGCAGCCCCCGGGGAGGGCAGGTTGGAGAAGAGCAGTACTTC. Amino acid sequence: CASSPRGGQVGEEQYF.

CDR3 amino acids: CASSIGTGGDGYTF. The CDR3 bases are TGTGCCAGCAGCATAGGGACAGGGGGAGATGGCTACACCTTC. The rearrangement links TRBV9 to TRBJ1-2; 11 positions agree with TRBD1. Germline CDR1 SGDLS, CDR2 YYNGEE. The ends lost 4 bases at V and 6 bases at J; junction bases unmatched: 5. The CDR3 extends over 14 amino acids.

The CDR3 reads CASRLTGFQPQHF. The CDR3 coding sequence is TGTGCCAGCAGATTGACAGGGTTTCAGCCCCAGCATTTT. The chain links TRBV2 to TRBJ1-5, with TRBD1 matching over 7 bases. The CDR3 has 13 amino acids. Germline trimming cut 6 bases from V and 6 bases from J; bases unmatched to any gene: 5. CDR1 and CDR2 from the germline V gene are SNHLY and FYNNEI.

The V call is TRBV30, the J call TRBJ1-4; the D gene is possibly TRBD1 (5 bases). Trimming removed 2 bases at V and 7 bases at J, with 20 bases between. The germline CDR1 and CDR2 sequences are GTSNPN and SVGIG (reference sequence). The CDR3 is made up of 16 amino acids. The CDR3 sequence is CAWSTTRTWSLEKLFF. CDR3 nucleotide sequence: TGTGCCTGGAGTACCACACGGACATGGAGTCTTGAAAAACTGTTTTTT.

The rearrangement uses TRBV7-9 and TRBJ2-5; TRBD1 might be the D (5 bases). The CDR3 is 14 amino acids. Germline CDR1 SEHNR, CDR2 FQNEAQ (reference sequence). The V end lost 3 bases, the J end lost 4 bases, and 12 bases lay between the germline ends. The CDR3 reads CASSFFDSRETQYF. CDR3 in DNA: TGTGCCAGCAGCTTCTTTGACAGTAGAGAGACCCAGTACTTC. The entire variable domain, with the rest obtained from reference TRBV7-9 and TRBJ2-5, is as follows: DTGVSQNPRHKITKRGQNVTFRCDPISEHNRLYWYRQTLGQGPEFLTYFQNEAQLEKSRLLSDRFSAERPKGSFSTLEIQRTEQGDSAMYLCASSFFDSRETQYFGPGTRLLVL.

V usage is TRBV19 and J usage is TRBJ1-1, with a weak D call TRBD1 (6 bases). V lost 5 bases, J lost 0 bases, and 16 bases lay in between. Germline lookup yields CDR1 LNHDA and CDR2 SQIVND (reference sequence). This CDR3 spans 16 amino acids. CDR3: CASSPGGGLMNTEAFF. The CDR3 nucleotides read TGTGCCAGTAGTCCTGGGGGGGGCCTCATGAACACTGAAGCTTTCTTT.

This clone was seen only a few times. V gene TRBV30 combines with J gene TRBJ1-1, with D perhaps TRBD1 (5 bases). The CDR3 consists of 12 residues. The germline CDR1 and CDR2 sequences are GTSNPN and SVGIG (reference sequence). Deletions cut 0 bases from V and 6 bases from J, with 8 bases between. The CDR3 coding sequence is TGTGCCTGGAGTGTCTCAGGGCCTGAAGCTTTCTTT. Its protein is CAWSVSGPEAFF.

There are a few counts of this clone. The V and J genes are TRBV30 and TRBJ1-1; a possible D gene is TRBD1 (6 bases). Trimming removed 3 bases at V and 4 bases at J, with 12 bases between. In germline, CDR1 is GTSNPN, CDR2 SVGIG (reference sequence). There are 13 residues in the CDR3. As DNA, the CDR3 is TGTGCCTGGAGGGACGACAGGAGCACTGAAGCTTTCTTT. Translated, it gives CAWRDDRSTEAFF.

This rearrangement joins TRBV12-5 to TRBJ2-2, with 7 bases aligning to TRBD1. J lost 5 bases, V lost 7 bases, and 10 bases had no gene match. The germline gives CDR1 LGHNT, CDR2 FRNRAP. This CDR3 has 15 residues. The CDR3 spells CASVQDRVGTGELFF. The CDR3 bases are TGTGCTAGTGTTCAAGACAGGGTGGGTACCGGGGAGCTGTTTTTT.

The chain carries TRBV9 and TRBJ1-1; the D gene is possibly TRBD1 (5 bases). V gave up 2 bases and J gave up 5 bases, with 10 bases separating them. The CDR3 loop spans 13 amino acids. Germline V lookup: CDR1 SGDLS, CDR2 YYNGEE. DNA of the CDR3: TGTGCCAGCAGCGTTGAGGGGAGGACTGAAGCTTTCTTT. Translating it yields CASSVEGRTEAFF.

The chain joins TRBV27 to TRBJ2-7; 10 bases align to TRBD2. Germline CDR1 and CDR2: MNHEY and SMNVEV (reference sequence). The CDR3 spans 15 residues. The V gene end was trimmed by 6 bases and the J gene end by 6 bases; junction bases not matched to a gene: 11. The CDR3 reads CASRSSAGTSAEQYF. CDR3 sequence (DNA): TGTGCCAGCAGATCCTCCGCCGGGACTAGCGCCGAGCAGTACTTC.

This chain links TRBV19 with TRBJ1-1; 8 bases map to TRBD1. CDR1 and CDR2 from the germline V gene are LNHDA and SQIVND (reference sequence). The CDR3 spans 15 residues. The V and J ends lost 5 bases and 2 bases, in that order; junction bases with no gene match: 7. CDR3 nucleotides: TGTGCCAGTAGTCCCCGGACAGGGAAAAACACTGAAGCTTTCTTT. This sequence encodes CASSPRTGKNTEAFF.

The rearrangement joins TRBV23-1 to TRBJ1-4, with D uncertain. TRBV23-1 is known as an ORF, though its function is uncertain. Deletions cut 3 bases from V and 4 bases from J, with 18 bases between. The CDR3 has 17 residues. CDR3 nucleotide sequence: TGCGCCAGCAGTCAGCCGGCCAGCGCTGGCTGTAATGAAAAACTGTTTTTT. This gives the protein CASSQPASAGCNEKLFF.

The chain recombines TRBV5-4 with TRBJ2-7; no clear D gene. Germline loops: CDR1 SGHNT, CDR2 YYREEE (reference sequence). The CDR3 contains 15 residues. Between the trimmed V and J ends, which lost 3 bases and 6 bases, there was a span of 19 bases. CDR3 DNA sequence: TGTGCCAGCAGCTATCCCGGATTAGCTTCGGGCGAGCAGTACTTC. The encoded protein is CASSYPGLASGEQYF.

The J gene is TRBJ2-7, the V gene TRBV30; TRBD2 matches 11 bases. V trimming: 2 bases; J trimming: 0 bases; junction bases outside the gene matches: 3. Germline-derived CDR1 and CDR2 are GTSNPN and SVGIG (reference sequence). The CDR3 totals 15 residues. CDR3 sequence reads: CAWSFTSGSSYEQYF. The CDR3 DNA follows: TGTGCCTGGAGTTTTACTAGCGGGAGCTCCTACGAGCAGTACTTC.

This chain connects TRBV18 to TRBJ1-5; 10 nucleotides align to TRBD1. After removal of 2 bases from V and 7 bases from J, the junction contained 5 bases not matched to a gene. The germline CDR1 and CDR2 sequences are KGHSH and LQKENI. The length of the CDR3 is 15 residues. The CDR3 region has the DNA TGTGCCAGCTCACCATGGGACAGGGGAGGACAGCCCCAGCATTTT. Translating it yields CASSPWDRGGQPQHF.

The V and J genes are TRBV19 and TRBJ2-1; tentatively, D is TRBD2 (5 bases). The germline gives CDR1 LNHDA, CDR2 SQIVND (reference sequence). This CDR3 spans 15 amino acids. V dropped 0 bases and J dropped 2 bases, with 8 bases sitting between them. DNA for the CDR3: TGTGCCAGTAGTATAGACACAGCGGCCTACAATGAGCAGTTCTTC. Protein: CASSIDTAAYNEQFF.

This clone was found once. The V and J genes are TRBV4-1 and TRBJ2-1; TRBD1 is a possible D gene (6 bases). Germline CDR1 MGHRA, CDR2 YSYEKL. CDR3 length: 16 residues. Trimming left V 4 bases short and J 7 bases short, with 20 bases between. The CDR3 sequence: CASSPSTGKSGNEQFF. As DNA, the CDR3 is TGCGCCAGCAGCCCGTCTACAGGGAAATCGGGGAATGAGCAGTTCTTC.

Written as DNA, the CDR3 is TGCAGCGTTGAAAAGAGGGACAGGGAAGGGACCTATGGCTACACCTTC. It translates to CSVEKRDREGTYGYTF. The V call is TRBV29-1, the J call TRBJ1-2; TRBD1 aligns across 9 bases. Unmatched junction bases numbered 11, after V lost 2 bases and J lost 4 bases. The CDR3 has 16 residues. CDR1 SQVTM and CDR2 ANQGSEA come from the germline V gene.

CDR3 sequence reads: CASSLGLPNTGELFF. For the CDR3, the DNA is TGTGCCAGCAGCTTAGGCCTACCCAACACCGGGGAGCTGTTTTTT. This rearrangement joins TRBV7-7 to TRBJ2-2; D gene unclear. The V end was cut by 1 base, the J end by 2 bases, with 8 bases between. CDR1 is SSHAT and CDR2 is FNYEAQ in the germline V gene (reference sequence). CDR3 length: 15 residues.

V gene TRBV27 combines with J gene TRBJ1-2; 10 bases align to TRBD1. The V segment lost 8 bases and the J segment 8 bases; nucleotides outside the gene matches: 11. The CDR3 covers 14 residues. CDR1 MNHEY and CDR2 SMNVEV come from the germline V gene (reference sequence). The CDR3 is CASRGTGAMGGYTF. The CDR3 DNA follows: TGTGCCAGCCGCGGGACAGGGGCCATGGGGGGCTACACCTTC.

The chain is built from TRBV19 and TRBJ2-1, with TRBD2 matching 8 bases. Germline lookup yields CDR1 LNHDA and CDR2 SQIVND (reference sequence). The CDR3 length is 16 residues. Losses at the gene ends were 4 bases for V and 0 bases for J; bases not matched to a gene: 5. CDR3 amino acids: CASSKSGSSSYNEQFF. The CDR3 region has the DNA TGTGCCAGTAGTAAGAGCGGGAGCAGCTCCTACAATGAGCAGTTCTTC.

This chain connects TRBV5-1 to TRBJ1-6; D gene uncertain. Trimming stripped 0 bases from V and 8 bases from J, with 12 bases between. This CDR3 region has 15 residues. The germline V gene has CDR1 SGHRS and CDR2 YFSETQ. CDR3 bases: TGCGCCAGCAGCTTGGGCAGGCCCCAGGATTCACCCCTCCACTTT. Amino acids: CASSLGRPQDSPLHF.

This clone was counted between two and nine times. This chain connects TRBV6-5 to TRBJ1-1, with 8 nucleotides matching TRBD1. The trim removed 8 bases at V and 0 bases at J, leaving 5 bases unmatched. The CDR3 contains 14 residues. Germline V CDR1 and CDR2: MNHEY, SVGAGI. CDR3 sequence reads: CASSQGALNTEAFF. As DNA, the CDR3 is TGTGCCAGCTCGCAGGGGGCCTTGAACACTGAAGCTTTCTTT.

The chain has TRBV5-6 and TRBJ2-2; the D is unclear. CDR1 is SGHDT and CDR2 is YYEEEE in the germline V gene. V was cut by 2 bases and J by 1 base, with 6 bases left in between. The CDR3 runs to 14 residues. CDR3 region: CASSFGQNTGELFF. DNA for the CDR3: TGTGCCAGCAGCTTTGGCCAGAACACCGGGGAGCTGTTTTTT.

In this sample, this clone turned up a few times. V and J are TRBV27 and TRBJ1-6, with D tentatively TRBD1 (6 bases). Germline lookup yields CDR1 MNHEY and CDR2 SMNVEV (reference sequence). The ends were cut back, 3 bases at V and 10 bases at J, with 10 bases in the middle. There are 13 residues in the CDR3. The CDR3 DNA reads TGTGCCAGCAGTTTGGGGACACAGTCACCCCTCCACTTT. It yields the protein CASSLGTQSPLHF.

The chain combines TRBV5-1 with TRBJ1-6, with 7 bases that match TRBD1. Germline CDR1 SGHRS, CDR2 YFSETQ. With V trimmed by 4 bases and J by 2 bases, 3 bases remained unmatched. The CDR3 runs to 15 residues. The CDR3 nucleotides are TGCGCCAGCAGCCCAGGGACAGCCTATAATTCACCCCTCCACTTT. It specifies CASSPGTAYNSPLHF.

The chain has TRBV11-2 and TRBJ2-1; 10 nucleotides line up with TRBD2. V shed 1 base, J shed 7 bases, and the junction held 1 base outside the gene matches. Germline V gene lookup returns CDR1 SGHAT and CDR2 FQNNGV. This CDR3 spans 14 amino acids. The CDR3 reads CASSLGGLANEQFF. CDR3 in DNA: TGTGCCAGCAGCTTAGGGGGACTAGCGAATGAGCAGTTCTTC.

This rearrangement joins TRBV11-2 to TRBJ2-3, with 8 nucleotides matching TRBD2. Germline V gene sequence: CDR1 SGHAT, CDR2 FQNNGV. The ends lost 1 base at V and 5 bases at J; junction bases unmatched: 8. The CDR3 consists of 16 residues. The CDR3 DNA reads TGTGCCAGCAGCTTAGTTTCCAGCGGGGGCGGAGATACGCAGTATTTT. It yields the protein CASSLVSSGGGDTQYF.

DNA for the CDR3: TGTGCCAGCAGTCCATCACGGGGAAACACCATATATTTT. The encoded protein is CASSPSRGNTIYF. This chain joins TRBV28 and TRBJ1-3; D unresolved. Per the germline V gene, CDR1 is MDHEN and CDR2 is SYDVKM. V was trimmed by 5 bases and J by 4 bases, leaving 9 bases between them. This CDR3 is 13 amino acids long.